A selection of T cell receptor beta chains follows, all from one sample in a study of blood T cell repertoires in COVID-19. Sequencing was performed with immunoSEQ multiplex PCR; in TCRdb, only in-frame clones are kept and a portion is missing. The table lists a few hundred thousand clones, around nine tenths of them singletons. Sequenced material: peripheral blood. Every receptor here comes from a human donor in a cohort sampled during active COVID-19. CDR3s include the opening cysteine and the closing phenylalanine or tryptophan. Each record gives: J gene, V gene, D gene, clone size, CDR3 protein, CDR3 DNA. D genes are given only for firm matches. Clone size is shown for a subset of rows, as once, few, many or a class of expanded clone.

TRBJ1-6	TRBV7-9	TRBD1	NA	CASSLGGTGIDSPLHF	TGTGCCAGCAGCTTAGGTGGGACAGGGATTGATTCACCCCTCCACTTT
TRBJ1-5	TRBV27	NA	once	CASSLTGSNQPQHF	TGTGCCAGCAGTTTAACAGGGTCCAATCAGCCCCAGCATTTT
TRBJ2-1	TRBV5-4	TRBD2	NA	CASSLGGLAGYNEQFF	TGTGCCAGCAGCTTGGGGGGACTAGCGGGGTACAATGAGCAGTTCTTC
TRBJ2-7	TRBV6-1	TRBD2	once	CASSEAASGATYEQYF	TGTGCCAGCAGTGAAGCTGCTAGCGGGGCGACCTACGAGCAGTACTTC
TRBJ2-4	TRBV27	TRBD2	NA	CASSLGLAGGAGAKNIQYF	TGTGCCAGCAGTTTAGGACTAGCGGGAGGAGCGGGGGCCAAAAACATTCAGTACTTC
TRBJ1-1	TRBV4-1	TRBD1	NA	CASSQGQGADTEAFF	TGCGCCAGCAGCCAGGGACAGGGGGCCGATACTGAAGCTTTCTTT
TRBJ1-4	TRBV18	TRBD1	NA	CASSQVQGGEKLFF	TGTGCCAGCTCACAAGTTCAGGGGGGTGAAAAACTGTTTTTT
TRBJ1-2	TRBV7-2	NA	few	CASSLARGSYGYTF	TGTGCCAGCAGCTTAGCACGCGGGAGCTATGGCTACACCTTC
TRBJ2-5	TRBV12-3/TRBV12-4	NA	NA	CASSFVFQETQYF	TGTGCCAGCAGTTTCGTATTTCAAGAGACCCAGTACTTC
TRBJ2-1	TRBV2	NA	NA	CASSEGRGGTSSYNEQFF	TGTGCCAGCAGTGAAGGCCGAGGCGGCACGAGCTCCTACAATGAGCAGTTCTTC
TRBJ2-2	TRBV5-1	NA	NA	CASSLDLGAGELFF	TGCGCCAGCAGCTTGGATCTCGGGGCCGGGGAGCTGTTTTTT
TRBJ2-2	TRBV5-1	NA	NA	CASSLDGESSNTGELFF	TGCGCCAGCAGCCTCGACGGAGAGTCCTCGAACACCGGGGAGCTGTTTTTT
TRBJ1-2	TRBV7-2	TRBD1	NA	CASSLRAGGVHNYGYTF	TGTGCCAGCAGCTTACGGGCAGGGGGTGTGCATAACTATGGCTACACCTTC
TRBJ1-3	TRBV3-1/TRBV3-2	NA	NA	CASSQGRAGNTIYF	TGTGCCAGCAGTCAGGGCAGGGCTGGAAACACCATATATTTT
TRBJ2-5	TRBV19	NA	once	CASSASLERKETQYF	TGTGCCAGTAGTGCCTCCTTAGAGCGAAAGGAGACCCAGTACTTC
TRBJ1-5	TRBV21-1	NA	NA	CASSKGAVFSNQPQHF	TGTGCCAGCAGCAAAGGGGCAGTATTTAGCAATCAGCCCCAGCATTTT
TRBJ1-2	TRBV29-1	TRBD1	NA	CSVEDRWTGGLDYGYTF	TGCAGCGTTGAAGATCGTTGGACAGGGGGTTTGGACTATGGCTACACCTTC
TRBJ2-3	TRBV12-3/TRBV12-4	NA	NA	CASIPLGADTQYF	TGTGCCAGCATTCCCTTGGGAGCAGATACGCAGTATTTT
TRBJ1-2	TRBV5-1	TRBD1	NA	CASSLGRGNYGYTF	TGCGCCAGCAGCTTGGGCAGGGGGAACTATGGCTACACCTTC
TRBJ2-3	TRBV3-1/TRBV3-2	NA	NA	CASSQVSSGADTQYF	TGTGCCAGCAGCCAAGTCTCCTCCGGAGCAGATACGCAGTATTTT
TRBJ2-5	TRBV9	NA	NA	CASSVRGGTLQETQYF	TGTGCCAGCAGCGTAAGGGGGGGGACTCTTCAAGAGACCCAGTACTTC
TRBJ1-1	TRBV5-1	NA	NA	CASSLGLGRPEAFF	TGCGCCAGCAGCTTGGGTCTCGGCAGGCCGGAAGCTTTCTTT
TRBJ2-2	TRBV6-4	TRBD2	many	CASSELAGGTTGELFF	TGTGCCAGCAGTGAACTAGCGGGAGGGACCACCGGGGAGCTGTTTTTT
TRBJ2-5	TRBV7-9	TRBD2	NA	CASSLGGTSGAQETQYF	TGTGCCAGCAGCTTAGGGGGGACTAGCGGAGCACAAGAGACCCAGTACTTC
TRBJ2-2	TRBV7-3	TRBD2	NA	CASSQITSGFGELFF	TGTGCCAGCAGCCAAATCACTAGCGGGTTTGGGGAGCTGTTTTTT
TRBJ1-1	TRBV3-1/TRBV3-2	TRBD1	NA	CASSPAGTGGFVNTEAFF	TGTGCCAGCAGCCCGGCCGGGACAGGGGGCTTCGTGAACACTGAAGCTTTCTTT
TRBJ2-2	TRBV15	NA	NA	CATSRDETDELFF	TGTGCCACCAGCAGAGATGAGACAGACGAGCTGTTTTTT
TRBJ1-2	TRBV6-1	TRBD1	NA	CASSVFTGQGSYGYTF	TGTGCCAGCAGTGTTTTTACCGGACAGGGTTCTTATGGCTACACCTTC
TRBJ2-3	TRBV24-1	TRBD2	NA	CATSEGLAGGAFVDTQYF	TGTGCCACCAGTGAGGGACTAGCGGGGGGGGCCTTTGTTGATACGCAGTATTTT
TRBJ2-2	TRBV10-3	TRBD1	NA	CAISASSGQGAPGELFF	TGTGCCATCAGTGCGTCTTCAGGGCAGGGGGCACCCGGGGAGCTGTTTTTT
TRBJ1-4	TRBV19	TRBD1	NA	CASSIETGGTNEKLFF	TGTGCCAGTAGTATAGAGACAGGGGGGACTAATGAAAAACTGTTTTTT
TRBJ2-1	TRBV6-6	TRBD2	NA	CASSSTTSGNNEQFF	TGTGCCAGCAGCTCGACGACTAGCGGAAACAATGAGCAGTTCTTC
TRBJ2-3	TRBV11-3	NA	NA	CASSLERADTQYF	TGTGCCAGCAGCTTAGAGCGGGCAGATACGCAGTATTTT
TRBJ1-2	TRBV27	NA	NA	CASTSSGYYGYTF	TGTGCCAGCACCTCTTCAGGGTACTATGGCTACACCTTC
TRBJ2-2	TRBV11-2	TRBD1	once	CASSPQETGKRAAGELFF	TGTGCCAGCAGCCCACAAGAGACAGGGAAGAGGGCCGCCGGGGAGCTGTTTTTT
TRBJ1-1	TRBV12-3/TRBV12-4	NA	NA	CASVGPPDTEAFF	TGTGCCAGCGTGGGGCCTCCAGACACTGAAGCTTTCTTT
TRBJ2-1	TRBV14	TRBD1	NA	CASSQLGQGNGEQFF	TGTGCCAGCAGCCAACTGGGACAGGGCAACGGTGAGCAGTTCTTC
TRBJ2-2	TRBV28	NA	NA	CASSLFYRAPGELFF	TGTGCCAGCAGTTTATTTTACAGGGCACCCGGGGAGCTGTTTTTT
TRBJ2-5	TRBV6-6	NA	NA	CASRDSKETQYF	TGTGCCAGCCGGGACTCTAAAGAGACCCAGTACTTC
TRBJ2-1	TRBV7-8	TRBD2	few	CASSPHLAGVVGEQFF	TGTGCCAGCAGCCCCCACCTAGCGGGAGTGGTTGGTGAGCAGTTCTTC
TRBJ2-7	TRBV19	NA	NA	CASSAQLGAEGYEQYF	TGTGCCAGTAGTGCCCAACTAGGGGCGGAGGGGTACGAGCAGTACTTC
TRBJ2-1	TRBV12-3/TRBV12-4	TRBD1	NA	CASSSGQDEQFF	TGTGCCAGCAGTTCAGGACAGGATGAGCAGTTCTTC
TRBJ1-2	TRBV10-3	TRBD1	NA	CAISESRGQDYGYTF	TGTGCCATCAGTGAGTCCCGGGGACAGGACTATGGCTACACCTTC
TRBJ2-5	TRBV4-1	NA	NA	CASSPGRDFQETQYF	TGCGCCAGCAGCCCCGGGCGGGACTTCCAAGAGACCCAGTACTTC
TRBJ1-6	TRBV5-1	TRBD1	NA	CASSWDRDRGNSPLHF	TGCGCCAGCAGCTGGGACCGGGACAGGGGTAATTCACCCCTCCACTTT
TRBJ2-7	TRBV5-1	NA	NA	CASSLAGQARPYF	TGCGCCAGCAGCTTGGCAGGACAAGCCAGGCCGTACTTC
TRBJ2-1	TRBV5-1	TRBD2	NA	CASSLPGLATISSYNEQFF	TGCGCCAGCAGCTTGCCGGGACTAGCTACAATAAGCTCCTACAATGAGCAGTTCTTC
TRBJ2-1	TRBV11-1	TRBD2	NA	CASSLGRGGPGNEQFF	TGTGCCAGCAGCTTAGGGCGCGGGGGTCCAGGAAATGAGCAGTTCTTC
TRBJ1-2	TRBV15	NA	NA	CATSRDSGFRGYTF	TGTGCCACCAGCAGAGATTCGGGTTTTCGGGGCTACACCTTC
TRBJ2-1	TRBV27	TRBD2	NA	CASSLRGRAWGNEQFF	TGTGCCAGCAGTTTACGCGGGAGGGCCTGGGGGAATGAGCAGTTCTTC